A single sample is the source of the 28 T cell receptor beta chains below, sequenced in a study of identical twins (dated by TCRdb to the mid-2010s). Preparation of the library involved 5' RACE. The instrument was an Illumina HiSeq 2000. The public sequencing data were trimmed at Q25 with fastp and processed into clonotypes with MiXCR by TCRdb, which kept only in-frame beta chains. A single entry per CDR3 protein holds the most common genes and DNA from its merged rows. Present in this sample are 500,000 or so distinct CDR3 sequences, 13% to 15% of which were seen just once. The ten largest clones capture around 0.48% of the sample. The sample was also linked to a second study, of yellow fever vaccine responses in identical twins.

The sequenced sample consisted of CD4+ T cells sorted from blood. The receptor set was obtained from a woman between 18 and 30 years old in good health.

The rearrangement uses TRBV7-2 and TRBJ2-7, with D possibly TRBD2 on 6 matching bases. The CDR3 length is 15 residues. The V gene lost 1 base and the J gene lost 3 bases, with 13 bases spanning the gap. Germline V gene data show CDR1 as SGHTA and CDR2 as FQGNSA. As DNA, the CDR3 is TGTGCCAGCAGCTTAGGGCTAGCGATAGGCTACGAGCAGTACTTC. Translated: CASSLGLAIGYEQYF.

A remark on this clonotype: A read error is possible here, since a much larger clone lies one base away. The gene calls are TRBV7-2 and TRBJ2-1; 10 nucleotides agree with TRBD1. The V segment lost 6 bases and the J segment 4 bases; nucleotides outside the gene matches: 3. CDR1 is SGHTA and CDR2 is FQGNSA in the germline V gene. The CDR3 loop spans 14 amino acids. The CDR3 here is CASRGQGPYNEQFF. The DNA for the CDR3 is TGTGCCAGCAGGGGACAGGGGCCATACAATGAGCAGTTCTTC.

This clonotype appeared a few times. In nucleotides, the CDR3 is TGTGCCAGCAGCCAAGAGGGGCAGAACTATGGCTACACCTTC. Its protein is CASSQEGQNYGYTF. V is TRBV4-2 and J is TRBJ1-2; perhaps TRBD1 as D (5 bases). Per the germline V gene, CDR1 is LGHNA and CDR2 is YNFKEQ. V lost 0 bases to trimming and J lost 2 bases, with 7 bases between them. The CDR3 contains 14 residues.

The chain recombines TRBV29-1 with TRBJ1-6, with D possibly matching TRBD1 (5 bases). CDR1 SQVTM and CDR2 ANQGSEA come from the germline V gene. The CDR3 loop spans 12 amino acids. Trimming removed 4 bases from V and 14 bases from J, with 15 bases in between. For the CDR3, the DNA is TGCAGCGTTGGGGACGGCCTAGGGGCCCTCCACTTT. Protein product: CSVGDGLGALHF.

There are a few counts of this clonotype. The chain carries TRBV7-3 and TRBJ1-5; D unresolved. The germline V gene encodes CDR1 SGHTA and CDR2 FQGTGA. There are 13 residues in the CDR3. Trimming took 3 bases from V and 4 from J, leaving 7 bases between them. CDR3 region: CASSFSPNQPQHF. The CDR3 nucleotides are TGTGCCAGCAGCTTCTCCCCGAATCAGCCCCAGCATTTT.

V is TRBV28 and J is TRBJ2-3; 9 bases are shared with TRBD2. The V segment lost 3 bases and the J segment 1 base; nucleotides outside the gene matches: 5. CDR3 size: 16 residues. Germline CDR1 is MDHEN and CDR2 is SYDVKM. CDR3 nucleotides: TGTGCCAGCAGTTTTTCAGCTAGCGGGGGCACAGATACGCAGTATTTT. Its translation is CASSFSASGGTDTQYF.

V usage is TRBV6-2 or TRBV6-3 and J usage is TRBJ2-1, with 11 nucleotides matching TRBD2. In germline, CDR1 is MNHEY, CDR2 SVGEGT. The CDR3 length is 15 residues. Unmatched junction bases numbered 7, after V lost 6 bases and J lost 6 bases. The CDR3 reads CASRVTSGRVNEQFF. DNA for the CDR3: TGTGCCAGCAGAGTTACTAGCGGGAGAGTCAATGAGCAGTTCTTC.

This clonotype showed up just a few times. V usage is TRBV7-2 and J usage is TRBJ2-1, with a possible D match to TRBD2 (5 bases). Trimming took 5 bases from V and 7 from J, leaving 18 bases between them. The CDR3 runs 15 residues. Germline V CDR1 and CDR2: SGHTA, FQGNSA. The CDR3 DNA reads TGTGCCAGCAGCCGGGTCGGGCCAGGCGGGAATGAGCAGTTCTTC. Translated, it gives CASSRVGPGGNEQFF. The variable domain in full, with the rest retrieved from reference TRBV7-2 and TRBJ2-1, is GAGVSQSPSNKVTEKGKDVELRCDPISGHTALYWYRQSLGQGLEFLIYFQGNSAPDKSGLPSDRFSAERTGGSVSTLTIQRTQQEDSAVYLCASSRVGPGGNEQFFGPGTRLTVL.

This clonotype was seen more than once but under ten times. The gene calls are TRBV6-6 and TRBJ1-5, with TRBD1 matching 9 bases. The junction had 4 bases not matched to a gene; V was cut back by 6 bases and J by 7 bases. The CDR3 contains 13 residues. Germline lookup yields CDR1 MNHNY and CDR2 SVGAGI (reference sequence). DNA for the CDR3: TGTGCCAGCAGACGACAGGGGGAACAGCCCCAGCATTTT. The encoded protein is CASRRQGEQPQHF.

Many counts were recorded for this clonotype. The rearrangement links TRBV12-3 or TRBV12-4 to TRBJ2-7; D might be TRBD1 (6 bases). Trimming removed 4 bases at V and 5 bases at J, with 15 bases between. The CDR3 spans 14 residues. The chain's CDR3 is CASSSRRGIDEQYF. CDR3 nucleotide sequence: TGTGCCAGCAGTTCTCGTAGGGGGATAGACGAGCAGTACTTC.

This chain connects TRBV7-9 to TRBJ1-1; 7 nucleotides agree with TRBD1. With 1 base clipped from V and 10 bases from J, the junction kept 3 bases outside the gene matches. Germline loops: CDR1 SEHNR, CDR2 FQNEAQ (reference sequence). This CDR3 is 12 amino acids long. The CDR3 region is CASSLEQGVAFF. The DNA for the CDR3 is TGTGCCAGCAGCTTAGAGCAGGGGGTAGCTTTCTTT.

The chain carries TRBV30 and TRBJ2-5, with D hard to call. CDR1 and CDR2 (germline): GTSNPN, SVGIG (reference sequence). This CDR3 is built from 13 residues. Trimming took off 0 bases at V and 4 bases at J, with 9 bases between the two ends. DNA for the CDR3: TGTGCCTGGAGTGTACGCGTGGGAGAGACCCAGTACTTC. Its translation is CAWSVRVGETQYF.

In its sample, this clonotype was seen a few times. The chain has TRBV10-3 and TRBJ2-7, with TRBD2 identical over 10 bases. The CDR3 length is 19 residues. Germline V gives CDR1 ENHRY, CDR2 SYGVKD. The J segment lost 4 bases and the V segment lost 2 bases, leaving 17 bases of the junction unmatched. Written as DNA, the CDR3 is TGTGCCATCAGTGAGCGGCCTAGCGGGAGTTCTTTCCCATCTTACGAGCAGTACTTC. It encodes CAISERPSGSSFPSYEQYF.

The chain couples TRBV20-1 to TRBJ2-3; 8 positions agree with TRBD2. Germline-derived CDR1 and CDR2 are DFQATT and SNEGSKA (reference sequence). Trimming took 1 base from V and 2 from J; bases not matched to a gene: 2. The CDR3 sequence is 14 residues long. As DNA, the CDR3 is TGCAGTGCTAGAGTAGCGGGGATCACAGATACGCAGTATTTT. Its translation: CSARVAGITDTQYF.

The V gene is TRBV9, the J gene TRBJ2-1; 9 bases are shared with TRBD2. V was clipped by 0 bases and J by 0 bases; unmatched bases: 13. The CDR3 extends over 20 amino acids. Germline lookup yields CDR1 SGDLS and CDR2 YYNGEE. CDR3 DNA: TGTGCCAGCAGCGTAGGTGCTGGCGGGGGGGCCGTGAGCTCCTACAATGAGCAGTTCTTC. This codes for CASSVGAGGGAVSSYNEQFF. The complete variable domain, with remaining parts taken from reference TRBV9 and TRBJ2-1, reads DSGVTQTPKHLITATGQRVTLRCSPRSGDLSVYWYQQSLDQGLQFLIQYYNGEERAKGNILERFSAQQFPDLHSELNLSSLELGDSALYFCASSVGAGGGAVSSYNEQFFGPGTRLTVL.

The chain combines TRBV4-3 with TRBJ2-1; TRBD2 aligns across 12 bases. J was trimmed by 7 bases and V by 2 bases; bases with no gene match: 6. The germline CDR1 and CDR2 sequences are LGHNA and YSLEER. The CDR3 contains 16 residues. The CDR3 DNA is TGCGCCAGCAGCCAATCGACTAGCGGGAGCCGGAATGAGCAGTTCTTC. Translated, it gives CASSQSTSGSRNEQFF.

This rearrangement joins TRBV12-3 or TRBV12-4 to TRBJ2-3; no firm D call. The CDR3 is made up of 17 amino acids. V lost 3 bases and J lost 0, with 16 bases in between. Here the CDR3 reads CASSFQQAETSTDTQYF. The CDR3 DNA is TGTGCCAGCAGTTTCCAACAAGCAGAAACTAGCACAGATACGCAGTATTTT.

This clonotype has a handful of counts. V gene TRBV5-1 combines with J gene TRBJ1-2; 7 nucleotides match TRBD1. The CDR3 contains 13 residues. The trim removed 6 bases at V and 2 bases at J, leaving 4 bases unmatched. The germline V gene encodes CDR1 SGHRS and CDR2 YFSETQ. The CDR3 sequence: CASTGTVNYGYTF. The CDR3 nucleotides read TGCGCCAGCACAGGGACAGTAAACTATGGCTACACCTTC.

This chain uses TRBV7-8 with TRBJ2-4; D might be TRBD2 (8 bases). V was shortened by 4 bases and J by 7 bases, with 26 bases between the two germline ends. Germline CDR1 reads SGHVS; CDR2 reads FQNEAQ. The CDR3 has 18 residues. The CDR3 protein is CASSSRPRGRGEGNIQYF. The CDR3 coding sequence is TGTGCCAGCAGCTCCCGCCCGAGGGGGCGGGGGGAGGGGAACATTCAGTACTTC. Combining the CDR3 with reference TRBV7-8 and TRBJ2-4 gives the whole variable domain GAGVSQSPRYKVAKRGQDVALRCDPISGHVSLFWYQQALGQGPEFLTYFQNEAQLDKSGLPSDRFFAERPEGSVSTLKIQRTQQEDSAVYLCASSSRPRGRGEGNIQYFGAGTRLSVL.

The chain carries TRBV28 and TRBJ2-7; 11 bases map to TRBD1. The CDR3 extends over 16 amino acids. After removal of 4 bases from V and 6 bases from J, the junction contained 11 bases not matched to a gene. Germline V gene sequence: CDR1 MDHEN, CDR2 SYDVKM. The CDR3 protein is CASSSYSGTGGSEQYF. CDR3 DNA sequence: TGTGCCAGCAGTTCGTACTCCGGGACAGGGGGTTCCGAGCAGTACTTC.

The chain has TRBV20-1 and TRBJ1-1, with D possibly matching TRBD1 (6 bases). In germline, CDR1 is DFQATT, CDR2 SNEGSKA (reference sequence). The CDR3 runs 12 residues. Trimming left V 6 bases short and J 6 bases short, with 14 bases between. The CDR3 loop is CSALQGWAEAFF. The DNA for the CDR3 is TGCAGTGCGCTACAGGGTTGGGCTGAAGCTTTCTTT.

The chain recombines TRBV20-1 with TRBJ2-7, with D perhaps TRBD1 (6 bases). CDR1 DFQATT and CDR2 SNEGSKA come from the germline V gene (reference sequence). The ends were cut back, 3 bases at V and 2 bases at J, with 14 bases in the middle. The CDR3 loop spans 14 amino acids. CDR3 nucleotide sequence: TGCAGTGCTAGGAAGGGGGTACCTCCCTACGAGCAGTACTTC. Translating gives CSARKGVPPYEQYF.

The gene calls are TRBV5-1 and TRBJ2-5, with TRBD1 matching 7 bases. Germline V gene sequence: CDR1 SGHRS, CDR2 YFSETQ. Trimming at V came to 0 bases and at J to 5 bases, leaving 4 bases not matched to a gene. The CDR3 totals 14 residues. CDR3 coding DNA: TGCGCCAGCAGCTTGGAAGGGGGCTGGGAGACCCAGTACTTC. Encoded protein: CASSLEGGWETQYF.

In this sample, this clonotype turned up many times. This sequence joins TRBV10-3 and TRBJ2-2; weak D call: TRBD1 (6 bases). Germline CDR1 is ENHRY and CDR2 is SYGVKD. With 0 bases removed from V and 0 bases from J, the gap between germline ends came to 8 bases. The CDR3 runs 16 residues. Here the CDR3 reads CAISESNRANTGELFF. CDR3 DNA sequence: TGTGCCATCAGTGAGTCAAACAGGGCGAACACCGGGGAGCTGTTTTTT.

This clonotype has just a few counts. The chain carries TRBV29-1 and TRBJ2-3, with D perhaps assigned TRBD1 or TRBD2 (6 bases each). This CDR3 is built from 15 residues. Germline V CDR1 and CDR2: SQVTM, ANQGSEA. V lost 4 bases to trimming and J lost 1 base, with 15 bases between them. CDR3 DNA: TGCAGCGTTGTGGCGCAAAGGGGGGGCACAGATACGCAGTATTTT. This gives the protein CSVVAQRGGTDTQYF.

This clonotype was observed at least ten times. This chain joins TRBV6-5 and TRBJ2-4; no firm D call. With 3 bases removed from V and 0 bases from J, the gap between germline ends came to 9 bases. Germline loops: CDR1 MNHEY, CDR2 SVGAGI. The CDR3 covers 15 residues. As DNA, the CDR3 is TGTGCCAGCAGTTATGCTGGAATAGCCAAAAACATTCAGTACTTC. Its protein is CASSYAGIAKNIQYF.

This clonotype occurred a few times. The chain couples TRBV28 to TRBJ2-7, with D possibly matching TRBD1 (6 bases). The CDR3 totals 15 residues. CDR1 MDHEN and CDR2 SYDVKM come from the germline V gene. With 5 bases removed from V and 4 bases from J, the gap between germline ends came to 18 bases. CDR3 residues: CASSPSGRGVYEQYF. In DNA form, the CDR3 reads TGTGCCAGCAGTCCCTCGGGCAGGGGAGTTTACGAGCAGTACTTC. Looking up the rest from reference TRBV28 and TRBJ2-7 gives the full variable domain: DVKVTQSSRYLVKRTGEKVFLECVQDMDHENMFWYRQDPGLGLRLIYFSYDVKMKEKGDIPEGYSVSREKKERFSLILESASTNQTSMYLCASSPSGRGVYEQYFGPGTRLTVT.

This chain uses TRBV20-1 with TRBJ2-7; a weak D match, TRBD2 (7 bases). The CDR3 covers 17 residues. V was trimmed by 3 bases and J by 5 bases, leaving 26 bases between them. Germline V CDR1 and CDR2: DFQATT, SNEGSKA (reference sequence). The CDR3 sequence: CSARSFWGLGGENEQYF. CDR3 bases: TGCAGTGCTAGGTCTTTCTGGGGGCTGGGAGGGGAGAACGAGCAGTACTTC.